Listed below are T cell receptor beta chains from one sample, sequenced in a study of cytomegalovirus exposure and HLA in healthy donors. TCRdb's copy holds only in-frame clones and misses some; the assay was immunoSEQ multiplex PCR. This repertoire shows 160,000 or so clones, roughly 84% found once; its top ten account for roughly 10%. Sequenced sample: PBMCs. These receptors originate from a man younger than 40 in good health and CMV-seropositive. Each CDR3 is given with its conserved first and last residue. D genes are given only for firm matches. Clone size is stated in some rows and not others, as once, few, many or a class when expanded.

clone_size	v_call	j_call	d_call	cdr3_nt	cdr3_aa
NA	TRBV11-2	TRBJ2-2	TRBD2	TGTGCCAGCAGCCCCGCTAGCGGGAACACCGGGGAGCTGTTTTTT	CASSPASGNTGELFF
NA	TRBV7-6	TRBJ2-7	NA	TGTGCCAGCAGCACTTCACAGGGACACGAGCAGTACTTC	CASSTSQGHEQYF
once	TRBV28	TRBJ1-5	TRBD1	TGTGCCAGCAGTTTGTTCGCACCGGGACAGGCCCCAAATCAGCCCCAGCATTTT	CASSLFAPGQAPNQPQHF
NA	TRBV19	TRBJ2-7	TRBD1	TGTGCCAGTAGCGAGGACAGGGACGACGAGCAGTACTTC	CASSEDRDDEQYF
NA	TRBV15	TRBJ2-7	NA	TGTGCCACCCGACAGAGTTTCGGGTACGACCACGAGCAGTACTTC	CATRQSFGYDHEQYF
NA	TRBV5-1	TRBJ1-1	NA	TGCGCCAGCAGCTTGGCCGACGGGGAGACTGAAGCTTTCTTT	CASSLADGETEAFF
NA	TRBV10-3	TRBJ2-7	NA	TGTGCCATCATGACCTTAGCGACCTACGAGCAGTACTTC	CAIMTLATYEQYF
NA	TRBV4-3	TRBJ1-2	NA	TGCGCCAGCAGCCAAGTGGGTCTCCGAGGGTATGGCTACACCTTC	CASSQVGLRGYGYTF
NA	TRBV5-1	TRBJ2-7	NA	TGCGCCAGCAGCTTGGATCGGTCTGGGGGGGAGCAGTACTTC	CASSLDRSGGEQYF
once	TRBV27	TRBJ2-7	NA	TGTGCCAGCAGCCCCCCATCCTCCACGGGGGCCTACGAGCAGTACTTC	CASSPPSSTGAYEQYF
NA	TRBV18	TRBJ2-1	TRBD2	TGTGCCAGCTCACCACCCGGACTAGCGGGAAGTGAGCAGTTCTTC	CASSPPGLAGSEQFF
NA	TRBV2	TRBJ2-1	TRBD1	TGTGCCAGCGGGACAGGTTACAATGAGCAGTTCTTC	CASGTGYNEQFF
few	TRBV2	TRBJ2-2	NA	TGTGCCAGCAGTGAAGAAGGAGGGGGGGACTCCGGGGAGCTGTTTTTT	CASSEEGGGDSGELFF
NA	TRBV7-8	TRBJ1-3	NA	TGTGCCAGCAGCCTTATCGGGGGAAGTGGAAACACCATATATTTT	CASSLIGGSGNTIYF
NA	TRBV5-1	TRBJ2-1	TRBD2	TGCGCCAGCAGCTCCTTACCTAGCGGGCGATACAATGAGCAGTTCTTC	CASSSLPSGRYNEQFF
NA	TRBV30	TRBJ2-3	TRBD2	TGTGCCTGGAGTGATACGGGGGGATACACAGATACGCAGTATTTT	CAWSDTGGYTDTQYF
NA	TRBV28	TRBJ2-1	TRBD2	TGTGCCAGCAGTGGGGGGGTCCTGAGCTCCTACAATGAGCAGTTCTTC	CASSGGVLSSYNEQFF
NA	TRBV7-6	TRBJ1-3	NA	TGTGCCAGCAGCGCCAGGGTCCTCTCTGGAAACACCATATATTTT	CASSARVLSGNTIYF
NA	TRBV19	TRBJ1-3	TRBD1	TGTGCCAGTAGTATCGACAGGGTCCTTGGAAACACCATATATTTT	CASSIDRVLGNTIYF
NA	TRBV2	TRBJ2-5	NA	TGTGCCAGCAGTGAAGTTGGGGGCTTGGAGACCCAGTACTTC	CASSEVGGLETQYF
NA	TRBV11-2	TRBJ2-7	TRBD2	TGTGCCAGCAGCTTAGGGACTAGCGGGTTCACCTACGAGCAGTACTTC	CASSLGTSGFTYEQYF
NA	TRBV6-5	TRBJ2-3	NA	TGTGCCAGCAGTTACTCGACTAGTCTTGTAGCAGATACGCAGTATTTT	CASSYSTSLVADTQYF
NA	TRBV12-5	TRBJ1-1	TRBD1	TGTGCTAGTGGTTTGGGACAGGGGACAGCTTTCTTT	CASGLGQGTAFF
few	TRBV10-3	TRBJ1-5	NA	TGTGCCATCAGTGGCGACAGAATTAGCAATCAGCCCCAGCATTTT	CAISGDRISNQPQHF
NA	TRBV28	TRBJ2-3	TRBD2	TGTGCCAGCAGTTTTTCCAGCGGGGCCTCGGGTACGCAGTATTTT	CASSFSSGASGTQYF
NA	TRBV6-5	TRBJ2-3	NA	TGTGCCAGCAGTTACGATCTCCGGGGGACAGATACGCAGTATTTT	CASSYDLRGTDTQYF
NA	TRBV10-3	TRBJ2-5	NA	TGTGCCATCAGTGTCGATAGCCACCAAGAGACCCAGTACTTC	CAISVDSHQETQYF
NA	TRBV30	TRBJ2-1	NA	TGTGCCTGGAGTCTTAGACAGGTCTCTTGGAATGAGCAGTTCTTC	CAWSLRQVSWNEQFF
NA	TRBV19	TRBJ1-1	TRBD1	TGTGCCAGTAGTATGTACAGGGGGAGAACTGAAGCTTTCTTT	CASSMYRGRTEAFF
NA	TRBV13	TRBJ2-7	NA	TGTGCCAGCACCCCGCGGGACAGCCCCTACGAGCAGTACTTC	CASTPRDSPYEQYF
few	TRBV7-9	TRBJ1-2	NA	TGTGCCAGCAGCTTGTTTGGAGCCGAGTATGGCTACACCTTC	CASSLFGAEYGYTF
NA	TRBV7-2	TRBJ1-5	NA	TGTGCCAGCAGCTTAGCGGCTAATCAGCCCCAGCATTTT	CASSLAANQPQHF
NA	TRBV7-9	TRBJ1-1	NA	TGTGCCAGCAGCCTCCCACCCGATATAGCTGAAGCTTTCTTT	CASSLPPDIAEAFF
NA	TRBV2	TRBJ2-7	NA	TGTGCCACCGGGACTGTTTCCTACGAGCAGTACTTC	CATGTVSYEQYF
NA	TRBV4-1	TRBJ2-2	TRBD1	TGCGCCAGCAGGCCCTTAAACAGGGGGCAGAGCGGGGAGCTGTTTTTT	CASRPLNRGQSGELFF
NA	TRBV27	TRBJ2-1	NA	TGTGCCAGCAGTTTGAGGACTCGCCTAGCTTCCTACAATGAGCAGTTCTTC	CASSLRTRLASYNEQFF
few	TRBV19	TRBJ2-3	TRBD1	TGTGCCAGTACCCCGACAGGGGGCGCACGCACAGATACGCAGTATTTT	CASTPTGGARTDTQYF
NA	TRBV5-1	TRBJ1-3	NA	TGCGCCAGCAGCTTAGGGGCCAAAACGACGGACACCATATATTTT	CASSLGAKTTDTIYF
NA	TRBV11-2	TRBJ2-1	NA	TGTGCCAGCAGCGAAGAGAGTATACGCTCCTACAATGAGCAGTTCTTC	CASSEESIRSYNEQFF
NA	TRBV18	TRBJ2-2	NA	TGTGCCAGCTCACCACCGTACGGGGATAGGTGGACCGGGGAGCTGTTTTTT	CASSPPYGDRWTGELFF
NA	TRBV19	TRBJ1-2	NA	TGTGCCAGTAGTTGGTCCAGCCTAGCTAACTATGGCTACACCTTC	CASSWSSLANYGYTF
NA	TRBV4-3	TRBJ1-2	TRBD1	TGCGCCAGCAGCCCACAGACAGGGGTAAAATATGGCTACACCTTC	CASSPQTGVKYGYTF
NA	TRBV6-4	TRBJ2-4	TRBD2	TGTGCCAGCAGTGAGGCTAGCGGGAGTGGGTACATTCAGTACTTC	CASSEASGSGYIQYF
NA	TRBV28	TRBJ1-1	NA	TGTGCCAGCAGTTGGATGGGGCCGCGGGGGCATACTGAAGCTTTCTTT	CASSWMGPRGHTEAFF
NA	TRBV9	TRBJ1-2	TRBD1	TGTGCCAGCAGTGCTCGCCGACAGGGGGATGGCTACACCTTC	CASSARRQGDGYTF
once	TRBV5-1	TRBJ2-5	TRBD1	TGCGCCAGCAGCTTAGGACAGGGTCGGGAGACCCAGTACTTC	CASSLGQGRETQYF
NA	TRBV11-1	TRBJ2-7	NA	TGTGCCAGCAGCTCCCGAACAGGGGAGGACGAGCAGTACTTC	CASSSRTGEDEQYF
NA	TRBV4-1	TRBJ2-3	NA	TGCGCCAGCAGCCCTTATTGGGGGGGGCCCGCAGATACGCAGTATTTT	CASSPYWGGPADTQYF
NA	TRBV7-9	TRBJ2-2	NA	TGTGCCAGCAGCCCCCGTGGGGGGTGGGAGGACACCGGGGAGCTGTTTTTT	CASSPRGGWEDTGELFF